Listed below are T cell receptor beta chains from one sample, sequenced in a study of T cell responses to AZD1222 COVID-19 vaccine. Repertoires were generated with immunoSEQ multiplex PCR, while TCRdb's copy carries only in-frame clones and drops some. Here the sample spans 90,000 to 120,000 clones, around nine tenths being singletons. The material sequenced was peripheral blood, taken on day 0 of AZD1222 vaccination. These receptors were collected from an adult in good health. The CDR3 runs from the conserved cysteine through the conserved F or W. D genes are given only for firm matches. Size tells how often a clone was seen (once, few, many) or the class of an expanded clone, and some rows leave it out.

clone_size | d_call | cdr3_length | j_call | v_call | cdr3_aa | cdr3_nt
. | TRBD1 | 13 | TRBJ1-1 | TRBV7-2 | CASSVTGATEAFF | TGTGCCAGCAGCGTAACAGGGGCCACTGAAGCTTTCTTT
. | . | 15 | TRBJ1-2 | TRBV19 | CASISGPKGRYGYTF | TGTGCCAGTATTTCCGGGCCCAAAGGGCGGTATGGCTACACCTTC
. | TRBD1 | 15 | TRBJ2-7 | TRBV30 | CAWSGGTGGSYEQYF | TGTGCCTGGAGCGGAGGGACAGGAGGTTCCTACGAGCAGTACTTC
. | TRBD2 | 16 | TRBJ2-1 | TRBV7-9 | CASSLAGTSSCNEQFF | TGTGCCAGCAGCTTAGCGGGGACTAGCTCCTGCAATGAGCAGTTCTTC
. | . | 14 | TRBJ1-2 | TRBV4-3 | CASSQVEGGRGYTF | TGCGCCAGCAGCCAAGTGGAGGGAGGCCGTGGCTACACCTTC
. | TRBD2 | 16 | TRBJ2-3 | TRBV5-1 | CASSLGGGAQADTQYF | TGCGCCAGCAGCTTGGGCGGGGGGGCGCAGGCAGATACGCAGTATTTT
. | . | 12 | TRBJ1-4 | TRBV3-1/TRBV3-2 | CASRGLGEKLFF | TGTGCCAGCAGAGGACTTGGCGAAAAACTGTTTTTT
. | . | 15 | TRBJ2-7 | TRBV13 | CASTLSSGQRAEQYF | TGTGCCAGCACCCTCTCGTCAGGCCAACGGGCGGAGCAGTACTTC
. | TRBD1 | 16 | TRBJ1-1 | TRBV30 | CASSGRDSGTNTEAFF | TGTGCCTCGTCCGGCCGGGACAGCGGAACGAACACTGAAGCTTTCTTT
once | TRBD2 | 14 | TRBJ2-7 | TRBV7-8 | CASSPGGEPYEQYF | TGTGCCAGCAGCCCGGGGGGGGAACCCTACGAGCAGTACTTC
once | . | 14 | TRBJ2-3 | TRBV7-3 | CASSAGTSTDTQYF | TGTGCCAGCAGCGCCGGGACTAGCACAGATACGCAGTATTTT
. | TRBD1 | 14 | TRBJ2-1 | TRBV5-1 | CASSLQGTNNEQFF | TGCGCCAGCAGCTTACAGGGGACCAACAATGAGCAGTTCTTC
. | . | 14 | TRBJ2-1 | TRBV10-1 | CAGENREAYNEQFF | TGCGCCGGAGAGAACAGGGAAGCGTACAATGAGCAGTTCTTC
once | . | 13 | TRBJ2-7 | TRBV7-9 | CASSSLPTYEQYF | TGTGCCAGCAGCTCCCTTCCTACATACGAGCAGTACTTC
. | . | 16 | TRBJ1-4 | TRBV18 | CASSPWVEATNEKLFF | TGTGCCAGCTCACCCTGGGTTGAGGCAACTAATGAAAAACTGTTTTTT
. | . | 12 | TRBJ1-2 | TRBV12-3/TRBV12-4 | CASTLSHYGYTF | TGTGCCAGCACCCTAAGCCACTATGGCTACACCTTC
. | . | 12 | TRBJ1-6 | TRBV30 | CAWTSGDSPLHF | TGTGCCTGGACCTCTGGGGATTCACCCCTCCACTTT
. | . | 15 | TRBJ2-5 | TRBV19 | CASSISAVGRETQYF | TGTGCCAGTAGTATTTCGGCGGTAGGGCGAGAGACCCAGTACTTC
. | . | 13 | TRBJ2-7 | TRBV14 | CASSARSGYEQYF | TGTGCCAGCAGCGCGCGGTCGGGTTACGAGCAGTACTTC
once | . | 18 | TRBJ2-5 | TRBV15 | CATSRGWDGGATQETQYF | TGTGCCACCAGCAGAGGCTGGGACGGGGGAGCTACTCAAGAGACCCAGTACTTC
. | . | 18 | TRBJ2-3 | TRBV4-3 | CASSQDFQLVSVTDTQYF | TGCGCCAGCAGCCAAGATTTTCAGCTAGTGAGCGTCACAGATACGCAGTATTTT
. | TRBD1 | 16 | TRBJ1-5 | TRBV7-9 | CASSLGQGVVGQPQHF | TGTGCCAGCAGCTTAGGGCAGGGGGTTGTGGGGCAGCCCCAGCATTTT
. | TRBD2 | 17 | TRBJ2-2 | TRBV5-1 | CASDERGFWKNTGELFF | TGCGCCAGCGATGAGCGGGGGTTTTGGAAGAACACCGGGGAGCTGTTTTTT
. | TRBD1 | 14 | TRBJ1-2 | TRBV5-6 | CASSLLQQGNGYTF | TGTGCCAGCAGCTTGCTGCAACAGGGGAATGGCTACACCTTC
. | . | 15 | TRBJ2-5 | TRBV7-9 | CASSLGWGAEETQYF | TGTGCCAGCAGCCTCGGTTGGGGGGCAGAGGAGACCCAGTACTTC
. | TRBD1 | 17 | TRBJ1-2 | TRBV27 | CASSPPGGVGAVYGYTF | TGTGCCAGCAGTCCCCCAGGGGGCGTGGGGGCTGTTTATGGCTACACCTTC
few | . | 19 | TRBJ2-2 | TRBV15 | CATSRDRDPEIPNTGELFF | TGTGCCACCAGCAGAGATAGGGACCCGGAGATCCCTAACACCGGGGAGCTGTTTTTT
. | . | 14 | TRBJ1-2 | TRBV30 | CAWSVQYRNYGYTF | TGTGCCTGGAGTGTACAGTACAGAAACTATGGCTACACCTTC
. | TRBD1 | 15 | TRBJ2-7 | TRBV11-2 | CASSPGQGAPYEQYF | TGTGCCAGCAGCCCTGGACAGGGGGCACCCTACGAGCAGTACTTC
. | . | 17 | TRBJ2-1 | TRBV7-2 | CASSSPGGSGAYNEQFF | TGTGCCAGCAGCAGCCCTGGGGGTAGCGGAGCTTACAATGAGCAGTTCTTC
. | . | 12 | TRBJ1-2 | TRBV9 | CASSAPPGGYTF | TGTGCCAGCAGCGCCCCACCTGGTGGCTACACCTTC
. | . | 15 | TRBJ2-5 | TRBV5-4 | CASSPERAYQETQYF | TGTGCCAGCAGCCCCGAACGAGCGTACCAAGAGACCCAGTACTTC
. | TRBD2 | 13 | TRBJ2-1 | TRBV5-6 | CASSLLAGVEQFF | TGTGCCAGCAGCTTGCTGGCGGGGGTTGAGCAGTTCTTC
. | TRBD1 | 16 | TRBJ2-5 | TRBV19 | CASNNRGRDARETQYF | TGTGCCAGTAACAACAGGGGTCGGGATGCTCGGGAGACCCAGTACTTC
once | . | 15 | TRBJ2-7 | TRBV7-2 | CASSLPGPRSYEQYF | TGTGCCAGCAGCCTCCCGGGACCCAGATCCTACGAGCAGTACTTC
. | . | 16 | TRBJ2-1 | TRBV2 | CASRRTRQATYNEQFF | TGTGCCAGCAGACGAACCAGACAGGCCACCTACAATGAGCAGTTCTTC
. | . | 21 | TRBJ1-4 | TRBV27 | CASSDIPPGPLPRIRNEKLFF | TGTGCCAGCAGTGATATCCCGCCGGGACCGCTCCCCCGTATTCGGAATGAAAAACTGTTTTTT